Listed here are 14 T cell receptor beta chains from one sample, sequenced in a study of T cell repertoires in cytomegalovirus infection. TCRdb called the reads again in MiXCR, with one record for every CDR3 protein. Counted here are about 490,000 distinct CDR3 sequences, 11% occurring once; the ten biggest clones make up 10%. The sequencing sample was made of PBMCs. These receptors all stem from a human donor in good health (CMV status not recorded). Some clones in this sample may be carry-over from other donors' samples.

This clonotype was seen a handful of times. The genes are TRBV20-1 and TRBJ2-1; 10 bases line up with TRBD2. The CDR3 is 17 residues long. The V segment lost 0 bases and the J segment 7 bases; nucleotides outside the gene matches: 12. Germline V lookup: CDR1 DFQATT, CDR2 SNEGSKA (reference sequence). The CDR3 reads CSARDYSASGRRNEQFF. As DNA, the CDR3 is TGCAGTGCTAGAGATTACTCAGCTAGCGGGAGAAGGAATGAGCAGTTCTTC.

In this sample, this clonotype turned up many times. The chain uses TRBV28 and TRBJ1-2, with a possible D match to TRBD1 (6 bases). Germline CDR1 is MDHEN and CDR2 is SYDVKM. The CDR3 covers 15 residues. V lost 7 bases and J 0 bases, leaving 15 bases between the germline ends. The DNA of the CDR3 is TGTGCCAGCACTACCCCGGGGACAACTAACTATGGCTACACCTTC. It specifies CASTTPGTTNYGYTF.

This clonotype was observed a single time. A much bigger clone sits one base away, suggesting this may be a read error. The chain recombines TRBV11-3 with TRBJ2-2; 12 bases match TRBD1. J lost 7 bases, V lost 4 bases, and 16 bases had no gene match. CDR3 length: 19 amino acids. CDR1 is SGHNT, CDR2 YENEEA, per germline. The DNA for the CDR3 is TGTGCCAGCAGCTCGGGACAGGGGGCAGGCGGGGAAAGGCTCGGGGAGCTGTTTTTT. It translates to CASSSGQGAGGERLGELFF.

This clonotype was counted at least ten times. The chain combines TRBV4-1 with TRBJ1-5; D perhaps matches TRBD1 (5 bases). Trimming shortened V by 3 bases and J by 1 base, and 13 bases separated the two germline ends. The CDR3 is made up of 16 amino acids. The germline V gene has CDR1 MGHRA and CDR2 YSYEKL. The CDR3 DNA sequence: TGCGCCAGCAGCCATGGGAACGGGGGGAGCAATCAGCCCCAGCATTTT. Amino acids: CASSHGNGGSNQPQHF.

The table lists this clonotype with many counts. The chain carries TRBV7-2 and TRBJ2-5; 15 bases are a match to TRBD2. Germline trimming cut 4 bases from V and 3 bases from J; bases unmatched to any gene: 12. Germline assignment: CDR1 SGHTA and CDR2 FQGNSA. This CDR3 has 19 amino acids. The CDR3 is CASSYPGTSGRRVEETQYF. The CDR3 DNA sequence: TGTGCCAGCAGCTACCCCGGGACTAGCGGGAGGAGGGTCGAAGAGACCCAGTACTTC.

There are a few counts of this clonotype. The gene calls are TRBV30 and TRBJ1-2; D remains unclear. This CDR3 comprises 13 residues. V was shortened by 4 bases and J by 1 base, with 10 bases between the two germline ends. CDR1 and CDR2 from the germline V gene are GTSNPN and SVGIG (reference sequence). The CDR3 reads CAWIGNDNYGYTF. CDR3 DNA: TGTGCCTGGATCGGGAACGATAACTATGGCTACACCTTC.

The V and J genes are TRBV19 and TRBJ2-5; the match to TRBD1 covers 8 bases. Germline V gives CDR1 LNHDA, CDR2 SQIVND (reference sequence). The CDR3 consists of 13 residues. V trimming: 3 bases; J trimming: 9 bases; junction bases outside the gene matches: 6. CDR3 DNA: TGTGCCAGTAGTATCGCCATGACAGGGGCCCAGTACTTC. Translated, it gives CASSIAMTGAQYF.

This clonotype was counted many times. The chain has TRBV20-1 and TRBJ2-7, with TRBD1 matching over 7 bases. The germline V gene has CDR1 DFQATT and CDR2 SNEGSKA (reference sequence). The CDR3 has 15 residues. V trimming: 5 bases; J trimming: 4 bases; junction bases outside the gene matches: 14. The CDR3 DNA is TGCAGTGCTTTACCGCTCCGACAGGGTGCTTACGAGCAGTACTTC. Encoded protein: CSALPLRQGAYEQYF.

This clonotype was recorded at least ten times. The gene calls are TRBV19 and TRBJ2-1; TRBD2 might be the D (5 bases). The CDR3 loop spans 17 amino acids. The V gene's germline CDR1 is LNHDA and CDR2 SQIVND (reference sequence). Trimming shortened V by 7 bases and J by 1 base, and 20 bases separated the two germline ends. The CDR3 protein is CASTSSGWEPSYNEQFF. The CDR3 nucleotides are TGTGCCAGTACCTCGTCCGGGTGGGAGCCGTCCTACAATGAGCAGTTCTTC.

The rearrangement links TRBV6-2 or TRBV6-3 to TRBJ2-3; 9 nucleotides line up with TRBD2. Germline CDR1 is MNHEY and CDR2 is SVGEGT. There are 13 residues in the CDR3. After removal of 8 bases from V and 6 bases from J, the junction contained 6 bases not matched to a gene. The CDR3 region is CASGRLADDTQYF. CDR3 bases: TGTGCCAGCGGGCGACTAGCGGATGATACGCAGTATTTT.

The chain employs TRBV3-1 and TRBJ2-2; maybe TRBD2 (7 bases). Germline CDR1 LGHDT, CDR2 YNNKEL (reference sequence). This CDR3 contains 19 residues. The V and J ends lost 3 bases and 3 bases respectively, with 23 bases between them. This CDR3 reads CASSHPKGGGPIDTGELFF. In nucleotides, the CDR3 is TGTGCCAGCAGCCATCCTAAGGGGGGAGGGCCAATAGACACCGGGGAGCTGTTTTTT.

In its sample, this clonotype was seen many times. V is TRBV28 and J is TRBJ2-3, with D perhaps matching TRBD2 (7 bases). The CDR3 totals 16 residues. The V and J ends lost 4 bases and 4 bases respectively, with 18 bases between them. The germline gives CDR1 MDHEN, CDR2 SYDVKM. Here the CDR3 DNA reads TGTGCCAGCAGTTCACCAGGGGAGCGGGGCTCAGATACGCAGTATTTT. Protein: CASSSPGERGSDTQYF.

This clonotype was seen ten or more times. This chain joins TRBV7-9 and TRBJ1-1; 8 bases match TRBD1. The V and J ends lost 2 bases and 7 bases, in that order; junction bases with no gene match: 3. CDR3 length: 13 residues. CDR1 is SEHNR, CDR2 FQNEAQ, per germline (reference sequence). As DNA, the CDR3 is TGTGCCAGCAGCTTACAGGGGGCATATGAAGCTTTCTTT. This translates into CASSLQGAYEAFF.

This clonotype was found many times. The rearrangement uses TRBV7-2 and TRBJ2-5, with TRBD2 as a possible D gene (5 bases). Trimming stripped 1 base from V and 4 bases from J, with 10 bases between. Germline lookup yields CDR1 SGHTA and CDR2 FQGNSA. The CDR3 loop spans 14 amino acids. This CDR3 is CASSLGASRETQYF. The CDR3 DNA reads TGTGCCAGCAGCTTAGGAGCTAGCAGAGAGACCCAGTACTTC. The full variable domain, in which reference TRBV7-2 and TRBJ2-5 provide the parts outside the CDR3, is GAGVSQSPSNKVTEKGKDVELRCDPISGHTALYWYRQSLGQGLEFLIYFQGNSAPDKSGLPSDRFSAERTGGSVSTLTIQRTQQEDSAVYLCASSLGASRETQYFGPGTRLLVL.